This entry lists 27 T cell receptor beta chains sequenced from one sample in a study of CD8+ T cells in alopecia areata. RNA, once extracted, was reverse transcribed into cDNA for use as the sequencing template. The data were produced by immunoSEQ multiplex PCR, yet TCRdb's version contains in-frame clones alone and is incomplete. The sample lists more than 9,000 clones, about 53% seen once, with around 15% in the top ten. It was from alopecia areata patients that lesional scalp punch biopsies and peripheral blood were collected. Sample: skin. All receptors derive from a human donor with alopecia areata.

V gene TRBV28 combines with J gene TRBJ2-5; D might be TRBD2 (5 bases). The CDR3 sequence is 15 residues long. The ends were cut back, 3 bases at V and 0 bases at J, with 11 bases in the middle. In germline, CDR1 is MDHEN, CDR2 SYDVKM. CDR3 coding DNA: TGTGCCAGCAGTTTCCTTGTACTAGACCAAGAGACCCAGTACTTC. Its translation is CASSFLVLDQETQYF.

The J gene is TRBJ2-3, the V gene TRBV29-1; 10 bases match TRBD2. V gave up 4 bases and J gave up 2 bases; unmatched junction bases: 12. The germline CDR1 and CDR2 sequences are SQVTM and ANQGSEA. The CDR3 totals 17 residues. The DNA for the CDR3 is TGCAGCGTTGTTTTCTTTAGCGGGAGGTCTGTCACAGATACGCAGTATTTT. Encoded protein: CSVVFFSGRSVTDTQYF.

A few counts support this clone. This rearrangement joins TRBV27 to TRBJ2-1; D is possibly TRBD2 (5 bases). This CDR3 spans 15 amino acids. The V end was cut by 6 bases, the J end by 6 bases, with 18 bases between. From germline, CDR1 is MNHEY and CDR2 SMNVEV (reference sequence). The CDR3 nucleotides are TGTGCCAGCAGGCTGGACTCAAGCTCCGGCAATGAGCAGTTCTTC. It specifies CASRLDSSSGNEQFF.

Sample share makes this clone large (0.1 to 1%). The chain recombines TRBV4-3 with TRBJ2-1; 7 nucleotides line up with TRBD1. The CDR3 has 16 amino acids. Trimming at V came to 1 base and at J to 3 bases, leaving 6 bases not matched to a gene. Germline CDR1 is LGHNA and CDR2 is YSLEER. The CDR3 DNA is TGCGCCAGCAGCCAAGGATACAGGGGTTTCTACAATGAGCAGTTCTTC. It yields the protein CASSQGYRGFYNEQFF.

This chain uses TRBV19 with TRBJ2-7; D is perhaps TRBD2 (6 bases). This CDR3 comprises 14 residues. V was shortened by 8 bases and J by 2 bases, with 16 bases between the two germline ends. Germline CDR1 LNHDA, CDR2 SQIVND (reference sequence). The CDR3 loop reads CASGGFGTTYEQYF. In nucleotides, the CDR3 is TGTGCCAGTGGGGGGTTTGGAACTACCTACGAGCAGTACTTC.

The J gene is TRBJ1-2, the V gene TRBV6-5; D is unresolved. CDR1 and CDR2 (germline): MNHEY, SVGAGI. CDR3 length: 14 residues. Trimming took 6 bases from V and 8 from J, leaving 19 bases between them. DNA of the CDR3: TGTGCCAGCAGGGGCCTTTCTTATCCATCCGGCTACACCTTC. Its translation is CASRGLSYPSGYTF.

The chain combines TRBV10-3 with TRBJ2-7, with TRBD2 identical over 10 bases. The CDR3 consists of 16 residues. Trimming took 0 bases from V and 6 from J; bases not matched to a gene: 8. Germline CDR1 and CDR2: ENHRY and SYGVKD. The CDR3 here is CAISESPAGGPGEQYF. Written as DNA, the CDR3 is TGTGCCATCAGTGAGTCTCCAGCGGGAGGGCCGGGCGAGCAGTACTTC.

CDR3 bases: TGTGCCAGCAGTTACGCCCGAACAGGCTACGAGCAGTACTTC. It codes for CASSYARTGYEQYF. The chain uses TRBV6-5 and TRBJ2-7, with D possibly TRBD1 on 5 matching bases. The CDR3 is made up of 14 amino acids. V lost 2 bases and J lost 3, with 11 bases in between. Germline V gives CDR1 MNHEY, CDR2 SVGAGI.

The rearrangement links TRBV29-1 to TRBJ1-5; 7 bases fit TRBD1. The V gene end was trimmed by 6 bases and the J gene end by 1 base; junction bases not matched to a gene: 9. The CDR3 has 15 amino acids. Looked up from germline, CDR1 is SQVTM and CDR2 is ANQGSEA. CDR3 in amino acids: CSVVTTGDSNQPQHF. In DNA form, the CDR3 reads TGCAGCGTCGTCACTACAGGGGACAGCAATCAGCCCCAGCATTTT.

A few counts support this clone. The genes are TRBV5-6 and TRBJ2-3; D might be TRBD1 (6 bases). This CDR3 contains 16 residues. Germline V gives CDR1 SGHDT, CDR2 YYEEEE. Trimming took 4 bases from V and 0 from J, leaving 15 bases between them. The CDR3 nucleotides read TGTGCCAGCAGCCTCTGGACAGTTACTAGCACAGATACGCAGTATTTT. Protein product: CASSLWTVTSTDTQYF.

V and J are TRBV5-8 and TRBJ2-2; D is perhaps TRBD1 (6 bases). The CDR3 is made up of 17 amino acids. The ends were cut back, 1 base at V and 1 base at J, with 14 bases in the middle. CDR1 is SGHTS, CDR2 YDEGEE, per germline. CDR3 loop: CASSLPLEGQNTGELFF. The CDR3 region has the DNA TGTGCCAGCAGCTTGCCACTTGAGGGACAGAACACCGGGGAGCTGTTTTTT.

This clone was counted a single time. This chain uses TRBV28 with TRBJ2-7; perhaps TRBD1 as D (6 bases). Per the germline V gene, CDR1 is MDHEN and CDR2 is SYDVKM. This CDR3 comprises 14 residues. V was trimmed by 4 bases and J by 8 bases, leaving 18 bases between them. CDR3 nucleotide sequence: TGTGCCAGCAGTTCGTGGACAGAAAGGACGCAGCAGTACTTC. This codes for CASSSWTERTQQYF.

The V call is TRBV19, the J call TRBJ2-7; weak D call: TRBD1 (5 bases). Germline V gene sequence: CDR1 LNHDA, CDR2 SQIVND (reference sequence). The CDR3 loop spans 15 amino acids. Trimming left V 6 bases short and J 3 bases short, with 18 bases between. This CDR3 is CASRVRAEGVYEQYF. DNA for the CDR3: TGTGCCAGTAGGGTTCGGGCGGAAGGGGTCTACGAGCAGTACTTC. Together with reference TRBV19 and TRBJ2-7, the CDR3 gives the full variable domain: DGGITQSPKYLFRKEGQNVTLSCEQNLNHDAMYWYRQDPGQGLRLIYYSQIVNDFQKGDIAEGYSVSREKKESFPLTVTSAQKNPTAFYLCASRVRAEGVYEQYFGPGTRLTVT.

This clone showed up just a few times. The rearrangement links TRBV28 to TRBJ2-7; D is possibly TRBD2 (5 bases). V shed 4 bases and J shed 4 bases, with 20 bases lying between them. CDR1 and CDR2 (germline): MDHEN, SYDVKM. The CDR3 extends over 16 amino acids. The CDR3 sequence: CASSSLVAHYPYEQYF. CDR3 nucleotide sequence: TGTGCCAGCAGTTCCCTGGTAGCGCATTACCCGTACGAGCAGTACTTC.

The CDR3 loop is CAWIPRTGPYEQYF. CDR3 bases: TGTGCCTGGATCCCCAGGACAGGGCCCTACGAGCAGTACTTC. The chain has TRBV30 and TRBJ2-5; TRBD1 matches 8 bases. Near its end, the DNA agrees better with TRBJ2-7, so the J call may be wrong. The germline gives CDR1 GTSNPN, CDR2 SVGIG (reference sequence). The CDR3 sequence is 14 residues long.

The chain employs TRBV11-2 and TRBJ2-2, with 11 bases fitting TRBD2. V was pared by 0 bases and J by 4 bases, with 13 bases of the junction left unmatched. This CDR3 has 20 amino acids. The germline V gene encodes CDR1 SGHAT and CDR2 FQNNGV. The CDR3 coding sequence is TGTGCCAGCAGCTTAGATCTTAAGACTAGACTAGCGGGACTCACCGGGGAGCTGTTTTTT. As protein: CASSLDLKTRLAGLTGELFF.

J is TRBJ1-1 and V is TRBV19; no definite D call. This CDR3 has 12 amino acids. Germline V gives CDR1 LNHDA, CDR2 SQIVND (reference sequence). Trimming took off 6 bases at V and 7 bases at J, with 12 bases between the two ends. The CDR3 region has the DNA TGTGCCAGTAGAATTGGTGATATTGAAGCTTTCTTT. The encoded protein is CASRIGDIEAFF.

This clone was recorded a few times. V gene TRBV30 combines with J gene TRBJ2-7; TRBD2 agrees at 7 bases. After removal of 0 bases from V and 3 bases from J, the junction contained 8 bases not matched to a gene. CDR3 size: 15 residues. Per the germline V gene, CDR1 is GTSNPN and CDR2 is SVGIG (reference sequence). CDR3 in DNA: TGTGCCTGGAGTGTACCCTATAGCGGGCTCTACGAGCAGTACTTC. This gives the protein CAWSVPYSGLYEQYF.

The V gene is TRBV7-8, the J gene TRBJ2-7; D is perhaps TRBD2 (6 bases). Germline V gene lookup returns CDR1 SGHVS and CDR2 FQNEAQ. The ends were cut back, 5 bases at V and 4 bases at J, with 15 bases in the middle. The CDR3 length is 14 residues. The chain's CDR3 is CASSLQEGRYEQYF. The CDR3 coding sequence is TGTGCCAGCAGCCTCCAGGAGGGCAGGTACGAGCAGTACTTC.

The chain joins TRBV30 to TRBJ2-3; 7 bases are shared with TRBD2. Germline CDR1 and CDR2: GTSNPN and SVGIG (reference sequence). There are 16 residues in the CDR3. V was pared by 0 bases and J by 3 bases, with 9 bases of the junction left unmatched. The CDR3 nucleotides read TGTGCCTGGAGTGTAGTTTTTGGCGGGAGAACAGATACGCAGTATTTT. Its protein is CAWSVVFGGRTDTQYF.

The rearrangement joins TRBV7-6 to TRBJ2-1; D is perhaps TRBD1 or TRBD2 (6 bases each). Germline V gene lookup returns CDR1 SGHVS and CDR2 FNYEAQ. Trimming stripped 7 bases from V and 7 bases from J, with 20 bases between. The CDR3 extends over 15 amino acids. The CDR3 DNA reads TGTGCCAGCACTAAGCGGGCCGGGACAAGAAATGAGCAGTTCTTC. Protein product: CASTKRAGTRNEQFF.

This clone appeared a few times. Here the CDR3 reads CATPKRASGGDADTQYF. CDR3 in DNA: TGTGCCACTCCAAAAAGGGCTAGCGGGGGGGACGCAGATACGCAGTATTTT. The chain joins TRBV21-1 to TRBJ2-3; the table names TRBD2, a call not compared with the DNA. TRBV21-1 is given as a pseudogene. The CDR3 extends over 17 amino acids.

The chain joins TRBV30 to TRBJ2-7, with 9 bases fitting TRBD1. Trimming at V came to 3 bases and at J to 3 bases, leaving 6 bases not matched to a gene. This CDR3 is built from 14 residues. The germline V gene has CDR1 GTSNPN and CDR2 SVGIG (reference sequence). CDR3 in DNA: TGTGCCTGGAGGGACTGGGGACAGGGCTACGAGCAGTACTTC. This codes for CAWRDWGQGYEQYF.

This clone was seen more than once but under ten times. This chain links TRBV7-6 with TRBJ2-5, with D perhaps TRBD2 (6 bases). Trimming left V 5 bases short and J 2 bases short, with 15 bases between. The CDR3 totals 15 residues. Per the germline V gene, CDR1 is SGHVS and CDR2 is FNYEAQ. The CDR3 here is CASSPLSGRQETQYF. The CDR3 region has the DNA TGTGCCAGCAGCCCCCTAAGTGGGAGGCAAGAGACCCAGTACTTC.

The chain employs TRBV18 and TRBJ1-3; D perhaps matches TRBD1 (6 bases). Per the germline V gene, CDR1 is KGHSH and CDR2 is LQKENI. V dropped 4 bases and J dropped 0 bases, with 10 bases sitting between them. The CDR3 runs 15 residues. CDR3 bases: TGTGCCAGCTCACAAGACAGGAGCTCTGGAAACACCATATATTTT. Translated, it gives CASSQDRSSGNTIYF.

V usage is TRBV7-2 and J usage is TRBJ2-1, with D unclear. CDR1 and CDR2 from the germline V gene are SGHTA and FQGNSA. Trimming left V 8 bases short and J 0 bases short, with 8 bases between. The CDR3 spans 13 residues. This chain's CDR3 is CASSGLSYNEQFF. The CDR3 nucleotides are TGTGCCAGCTCCGGGCTCTCCTACAATGAGCAGTTCTTC.

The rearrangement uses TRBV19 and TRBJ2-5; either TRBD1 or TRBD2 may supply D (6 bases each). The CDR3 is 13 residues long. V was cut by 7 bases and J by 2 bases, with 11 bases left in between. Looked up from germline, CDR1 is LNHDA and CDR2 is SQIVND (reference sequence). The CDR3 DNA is TGTGCCAGTAATCAGGGGAGGCAAGAGACCCAGTACTTC. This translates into CASNQGRQETQYF.